One and the same sample provided the 12 T cell receptor beta chains below, sequenced in a study of OX40 agonist ivuxolimab in advanced cancers. The assay was immunoSEQ multiplex PCR, and TCRdb's table has in-frame clones only and misses some. This table has 30,000 or so clones, around 84% appearing once. The material was CD4+ or CD8+ T cells sorted from blood, obtained in a trial of the OX40 agonist ivuxolimab. These receptors came from an adult with an advanced solid tumor such as melanoma, head and neck, liver or kidney cancer.

CDR3 DNA: TGTGCCAGTAGTCCGACAGGGATGAACACTGAAGCTTTCTTT. It encodes CASSPTGMNTEAFF. The chain carries TRBV19 and TRBJ1-1, with 7 positions matching TRBD1. V trimming: 5 bases; J trimming: 0 bases; junction bases outside the gene matches: 3. The CDR3 contains 14 residues. CDR1 LNHDA and CDR2 SQIVND come from the germline V gene (reference sequence).

This rearrangement joins TRBV7-8 to TRBJ2-6; 8 positions match TRBD1. V shed 5 bases and J 0 bases; nucleotides not matched to a gene: 12. This CDR3 contains 19 residues. The V gene's germline CDR1 is SGHVS and CDR2 FQNEAQ. CDR3 DNA: TGTGCCAGCAGCCGTAGGTCGGACAGGGATATCTCTGGGGCCAACGTCCTGACTTTC. It yields the protein CASSRRSDRDISGANVLTF.

This clone was detected a few times. The chain links TRBV6-5 to TRBJ1-5; D is ambiguous. Trimming pared 2 bases from V and 3 bases from J, leaving 11 bases between. CDR3 length: 15 amino acids. CDR1 is MNHEY and CDR2 is SVGAGI in the germline V gene. CDR3 bases: TGTGCCAGCAGTTACCGCGACAAGTTCAATCAGCCCCAGCATTTT. Translated: CASSYRDKFNQPQHF.

The CDR3 sequence: CASSPARIAVEAFF. The CDR3 DNA follows: TGTGCCAGTAGTCCCGCCCGGATTGCTGTTGAAGCTTTCTTT. The gene calls are TRBV19 and TRBJ1-1; D not resolved. The CDR3 has 14 amino acids. Trimming removed 5 bases at V and 7 bases at J, with 17 bases between. Germline assignment: CDR1 LNHDA and CDR2 SQIVND (reference sequence). Full variable domain (rest looked up from reference TRBV19 and TRBJ1-1): DGGITQSPKYLFRKEGQNVTLSCEQNLNHDAMYWYRQDPGQGLRLIYYSQIVNDFQKGDIAEGYSVSREKKESFPLTVTSAQKNPTAFYLCASSPARIAVEAFFGQGTRLTVV.

This clone was observed once. The chain recombines TRBV19 with TRBJ1-5; tentative D call: TRBD1 (5 bases). CDR1 is LNHDA and CDR2 is SQIVND in the germline V gene (reference sequence). The CDR3 has 13 amino acids. Trimming pared 4 bases from V and 1 base from J, leaving 5 bases between. This CDR3 is CASSRGSNQPQHF. DNA for the CDR3: TGTGCCAGTAGTAGGGGGAGCAATCAGCCCCAGCATTTT.

This chain joins TRBV9 and TRBJ2-2; 10 nucleotides match TRBD1. Germline V gives CDR1 SGDLS, CDR2 YYNGEE. CDR3 length equals 17 residues. V shed 4 bases, J shed 4 bases, and the junction held 10 bases outside the gene matches. The CDR3 nucleotides read TGTGCCAGCAGCATAAACCGGGACAGGGGATTCACCGGGGAGCTGTTTTTT. Residues: CASSINRDRGFTGELFF.

This clone was counted a single time. J is TRBJ1-3 and V is TRBV7-8; tentative D call: TRBD1 (6 bases). The CDR3 is 14 residues long. V was cut by 5 bases and J by 4 bases, with 12 bases left in between. Germline V gene lookup returns CDR1 SGHVS and CDR2 FQNEAQ. The CDR3 region is CASSPGGAGNTIYF. The CDR3 DNA reads TGTGCCAGCAGCCCGGGGGGCGCGGGAAACACCATATATTTT.

The J gene is TRBJ2-3, the V gene TRBV6-5, with a possible D match to TRBD2 (6 bases). Germline CDR1 is MNHEY and CDR2 is SVGAGI. The CDR3 loop spans 16 amino acids. The V gene lost 0 bases and the J gene lost 3 bases, with 13 bases spanning the gap. CDR3 protein: CASSYSGFGSTDTQYF. CDR3 DNA: TGTGCCAGCAGTTACTCTGGTTTCGGGAGTACAGATACGCAGTATTTT.

The chain couples TRBV6-4 to TRBJ2-3; TRBD1 matches 10 bases. The germline V gene encodes CDR1 MRHNA and CDR2 SNTAGT. CDR3 length: 16 residues. Trimming at V came to 0 bases and at J to 6 bases, leaving 6 bases not matched to a gene. The CDR3 DNA reads TGTGCCAGCAGTGACTCCCCGGGACAGGGGTCCGATACGCAGTATTTT. Translation: CASSDSPGQGSDTQYF.

This chain connects TRBV5-6 to TRBJ2-3, with 8 positions matching TRBD2. CDR1 and CDR2 from the germline V gene are SGHDT and YYEEEE. Unmatched junction bases numbered 8, after V lost 3 bases and J lost 2 bases. The CDR3 spans 16 residues. The CDR3 DNA follows: TGTGCCAGCAGCTCCCCGTGGCGGGAGGCCACAGATACGCAGTATTTT. Translation gives CASSSPWREATDTQYF.

The chain employs TRBV18 and TRBJ2-7, with 10 bases lining up with TRBD1. CDR1 is KGHSH and CDR2 is LQKENI in the germline V gene. The length of the CDR3 is 14 residues. The J segment lost 3 bases and the V segment lost 6 bases, leaving 5 bases of the junction unmatched. The CDR3 nucleotides read TGTGCCAGCTCTCATGGACAGGGGGGCTACGAGCAGTACTTC. Residues: CASSHGQGGYEQYF.

The chain joins TRBV4-1 to TRBJ2-7; 10 bases fit TRBD1. J lost 4 bases, V lost 4 bases, and 4 bases had no gene match. The germline CDR1 and CDR2 sequences are MGHRA and YSYEKL. The CDR3 extends over 14 amino acids. The CDR3 nucleotides are TGCGCCAGCAGCCCCAGGACAGGGGGATACGAGCAGTACTTC. As protein: CASSPRTGGYEQYF.